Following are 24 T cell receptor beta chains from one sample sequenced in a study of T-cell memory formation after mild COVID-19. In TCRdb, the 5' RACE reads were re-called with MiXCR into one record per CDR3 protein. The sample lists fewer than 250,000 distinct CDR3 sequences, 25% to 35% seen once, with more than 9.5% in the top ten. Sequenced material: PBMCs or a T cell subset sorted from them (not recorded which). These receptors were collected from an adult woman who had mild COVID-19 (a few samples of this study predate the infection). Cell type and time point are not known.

The CDR3 DNA is TGTGCCATCAGTGAGCCGCCCTCGACAGGGGGCCGGTACGAGCAGTACTTC. It is translated as CAISEPPSTGGRYEQYF. The chain employs TRBV10-3 and TRBJ2-7; 10 bases match TRBD1. With V trimmed by 2 bases and J by 4 bases, 11 bases remained unmatched. The CDR3 is 17 amino acids. Germline V gene data show CDR1 as ENHRY and CDR2 as SYGVKD.

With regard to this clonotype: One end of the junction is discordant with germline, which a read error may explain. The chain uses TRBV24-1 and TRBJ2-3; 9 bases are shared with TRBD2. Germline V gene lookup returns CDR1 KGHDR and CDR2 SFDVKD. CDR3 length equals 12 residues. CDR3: CATSESGTSRIF. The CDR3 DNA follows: TGTGCCACCAGTGAGTCCGGGACTAGCAGGATTTTT.

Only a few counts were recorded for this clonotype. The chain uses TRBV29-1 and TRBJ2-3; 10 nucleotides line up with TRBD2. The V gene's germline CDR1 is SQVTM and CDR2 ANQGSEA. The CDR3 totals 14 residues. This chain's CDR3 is CAAGGKHSTDTQYF. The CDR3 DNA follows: TGCGCAGCGGGAGGGAAGCATAGCACAGATACGCAGTATTTT.

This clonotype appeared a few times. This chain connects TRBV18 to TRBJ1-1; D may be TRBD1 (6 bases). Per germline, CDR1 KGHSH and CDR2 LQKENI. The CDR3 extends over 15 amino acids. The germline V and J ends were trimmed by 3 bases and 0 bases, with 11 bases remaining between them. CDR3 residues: CASSPQGIMNTEAFF. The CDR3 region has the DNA TGTGCCAGCTCACCGCAGGGGATCATGAACACTGAAGCTTTCTTT.

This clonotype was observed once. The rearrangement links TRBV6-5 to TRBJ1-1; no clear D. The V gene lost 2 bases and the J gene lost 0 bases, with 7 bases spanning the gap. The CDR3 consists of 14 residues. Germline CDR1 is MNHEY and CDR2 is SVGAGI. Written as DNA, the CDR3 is TGTGCCAGCAGTTACGACCGGGTGAACACTGAAGCTTTCTTT. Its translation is CASSYDRVNTEAFF.

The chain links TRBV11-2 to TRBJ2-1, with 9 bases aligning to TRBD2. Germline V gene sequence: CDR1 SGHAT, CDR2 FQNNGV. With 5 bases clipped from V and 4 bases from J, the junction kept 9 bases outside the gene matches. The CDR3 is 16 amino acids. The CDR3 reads CASSVPSGGRYNEQFF. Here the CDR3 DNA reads TGTGCCAGCAGCGTCCCCAGCGGGGGGAGATACAATGAGCAGTTCTTC.

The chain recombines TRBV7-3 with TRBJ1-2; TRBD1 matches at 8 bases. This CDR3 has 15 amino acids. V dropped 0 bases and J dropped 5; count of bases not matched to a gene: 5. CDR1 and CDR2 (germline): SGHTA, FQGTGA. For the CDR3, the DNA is TGTGCCAGCAGCTTAACGTGGACAGGGTATTATGGCTACACCTTC. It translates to CASSLTWTGYYGYTF.

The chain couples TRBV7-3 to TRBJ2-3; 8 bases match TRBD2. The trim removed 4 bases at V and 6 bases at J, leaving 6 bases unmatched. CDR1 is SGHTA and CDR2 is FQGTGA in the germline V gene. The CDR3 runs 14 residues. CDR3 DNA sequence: TGTGCCAGCAGCTATACCGGGGGGGCGGATACGCAGTATTTT. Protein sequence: CASSYTGGADTQYF.

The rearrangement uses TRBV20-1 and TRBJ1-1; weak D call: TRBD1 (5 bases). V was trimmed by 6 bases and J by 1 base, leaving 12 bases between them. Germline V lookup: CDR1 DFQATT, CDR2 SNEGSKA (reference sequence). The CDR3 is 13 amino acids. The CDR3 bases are TGCAGTGCGCCCCTCGACAGGAACACTGAAGCTTTCTTT. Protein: CSAPLDRNTEAFF.

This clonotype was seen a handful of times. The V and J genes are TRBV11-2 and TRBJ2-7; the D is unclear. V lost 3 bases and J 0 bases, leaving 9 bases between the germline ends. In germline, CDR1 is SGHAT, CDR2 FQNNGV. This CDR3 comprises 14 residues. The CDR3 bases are TGTGCCAGCAGCTTGGGTGAGGACTCCTACGAGCAGTACTTC. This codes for CASSLGEDSYEQYF.

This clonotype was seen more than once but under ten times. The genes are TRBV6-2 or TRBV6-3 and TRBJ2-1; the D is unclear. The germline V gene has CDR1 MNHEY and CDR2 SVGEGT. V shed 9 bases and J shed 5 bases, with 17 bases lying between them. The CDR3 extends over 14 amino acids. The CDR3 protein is CASILDHSHNEQFF. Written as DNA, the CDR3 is TGTGCCAGTATTCTTGACCACAGCCACAATGAGCAGTTCTTC.

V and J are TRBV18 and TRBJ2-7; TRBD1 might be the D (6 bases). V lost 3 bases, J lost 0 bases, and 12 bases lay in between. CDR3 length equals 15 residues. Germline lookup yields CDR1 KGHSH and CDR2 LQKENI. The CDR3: CASSPRQEFSYEQYF. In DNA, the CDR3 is TGTGCCAGCTCACCCCGACAGGAATTCTCCTACGAGCAGTACTTC.

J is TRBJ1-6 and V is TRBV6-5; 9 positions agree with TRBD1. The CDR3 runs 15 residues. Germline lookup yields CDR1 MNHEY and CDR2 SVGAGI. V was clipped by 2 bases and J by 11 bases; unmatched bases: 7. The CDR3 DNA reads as TGTGCCAGCAGTTACGCAACAGGGGGCGGGACACCCCTCCACTTT. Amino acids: CASSYATGGGTPLHF.

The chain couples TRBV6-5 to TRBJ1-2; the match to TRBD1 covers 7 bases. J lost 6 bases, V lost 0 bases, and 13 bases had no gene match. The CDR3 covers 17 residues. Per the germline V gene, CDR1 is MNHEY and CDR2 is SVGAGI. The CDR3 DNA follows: TGTGCCAGCAGTTACTCGAGGTCGAGACAGGGAATAGATGGCTACACCTTC. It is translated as CASSYSRSRQGIDGYTF.

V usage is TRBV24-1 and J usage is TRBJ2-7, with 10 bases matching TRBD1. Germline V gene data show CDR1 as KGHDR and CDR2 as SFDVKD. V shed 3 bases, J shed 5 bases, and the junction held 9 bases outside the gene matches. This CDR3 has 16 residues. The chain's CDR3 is CATSDPRTGGRNEQYF. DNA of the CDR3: TGTGCCACCAGTGATCCCCGGACAGGGGGGCGCAACGAGCAGTACTTC.

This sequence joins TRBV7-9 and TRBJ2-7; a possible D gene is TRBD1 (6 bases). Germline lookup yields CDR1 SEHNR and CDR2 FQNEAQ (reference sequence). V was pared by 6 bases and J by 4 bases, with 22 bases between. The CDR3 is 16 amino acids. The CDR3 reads CASSLPLTGHSYEQYV. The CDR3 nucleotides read TGTGCCAGCAGTTTACCTTTGACGGGACACTCGTACGAGCAGTACGTC.

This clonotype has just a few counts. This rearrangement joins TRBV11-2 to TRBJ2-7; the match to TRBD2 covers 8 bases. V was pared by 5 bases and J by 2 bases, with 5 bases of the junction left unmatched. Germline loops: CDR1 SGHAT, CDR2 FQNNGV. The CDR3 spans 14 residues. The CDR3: CASSPTSVAYEQYF. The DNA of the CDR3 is TGTGCCAGCAGCCCGACTAGCGTGGCCTACGAGCAGTACTTC.

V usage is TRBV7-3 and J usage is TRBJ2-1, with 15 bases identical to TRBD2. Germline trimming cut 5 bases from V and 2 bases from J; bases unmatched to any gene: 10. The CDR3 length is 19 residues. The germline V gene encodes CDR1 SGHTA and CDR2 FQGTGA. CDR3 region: CASSPGGLAGGPAYNEQFF. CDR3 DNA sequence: TGTGCCAGCAGCCCAGGTGGACTAGCGGGAGGGCCCGCCTACAATGAGCAGTTCTTC.

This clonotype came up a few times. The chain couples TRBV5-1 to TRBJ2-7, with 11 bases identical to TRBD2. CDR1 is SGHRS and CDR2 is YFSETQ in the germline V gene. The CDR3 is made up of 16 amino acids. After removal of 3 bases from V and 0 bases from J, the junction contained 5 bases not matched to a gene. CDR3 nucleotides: TGCGCCAGCAGCTGGGGACTAGCGGACGTCTCCTACGAGCAGTACTTC. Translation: CASSWGLADVSYEQYF.

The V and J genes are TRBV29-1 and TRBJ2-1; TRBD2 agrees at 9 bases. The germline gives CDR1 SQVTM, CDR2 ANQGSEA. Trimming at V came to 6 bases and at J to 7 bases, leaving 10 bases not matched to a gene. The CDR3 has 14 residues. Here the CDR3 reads CSVARAGGRNEQFF. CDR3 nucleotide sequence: TGCAGCGTAGCGCGAGCGGGAGGCCGAAATGAGCAGTTCTTC.

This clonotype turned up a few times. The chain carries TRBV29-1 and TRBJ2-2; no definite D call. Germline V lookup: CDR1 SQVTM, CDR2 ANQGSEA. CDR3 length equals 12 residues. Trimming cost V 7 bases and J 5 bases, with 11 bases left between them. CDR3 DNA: TGCAGCGCTGGATGGGCGACCGGGGAGCTGTTTTTT. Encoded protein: CSAGWATGELFF.

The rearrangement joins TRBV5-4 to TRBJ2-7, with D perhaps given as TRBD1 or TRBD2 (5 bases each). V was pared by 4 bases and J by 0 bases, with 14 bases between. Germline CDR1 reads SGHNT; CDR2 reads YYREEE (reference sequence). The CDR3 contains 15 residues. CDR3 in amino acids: CASSPGTMSSYEQYF. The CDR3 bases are TGTGCCAGCAGCCCCGGGACGATGAGCTCCTACGAGCAGTACTTC.

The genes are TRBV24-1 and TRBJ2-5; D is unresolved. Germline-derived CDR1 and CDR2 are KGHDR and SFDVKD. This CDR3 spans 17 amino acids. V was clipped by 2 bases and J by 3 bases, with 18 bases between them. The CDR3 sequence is CATSDYKTPMTEETQYF. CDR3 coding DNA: TGTGCCACCAGTGATTATAAGACCCCCATGACTGAAGAGACCCAGTACTTC.

Written as DNA, the CDR3 is TGTGCCAGCAGCTTAGAGAGGGCCGGCGGGGAGCTGTTTTTT. The encoded protein is CASSLERAGGELFF. The V and J genes are TRBV7-2 and TRBJ2-2; possible D gene TRBD2, 5 bases. V lost 1 base to trimming and J lost 7 bases, with 10 bases between them. CDR1 is SGHTA and CDR2 is FQGNSA in the germline V gene. The CDR3 has 14 amino acids.